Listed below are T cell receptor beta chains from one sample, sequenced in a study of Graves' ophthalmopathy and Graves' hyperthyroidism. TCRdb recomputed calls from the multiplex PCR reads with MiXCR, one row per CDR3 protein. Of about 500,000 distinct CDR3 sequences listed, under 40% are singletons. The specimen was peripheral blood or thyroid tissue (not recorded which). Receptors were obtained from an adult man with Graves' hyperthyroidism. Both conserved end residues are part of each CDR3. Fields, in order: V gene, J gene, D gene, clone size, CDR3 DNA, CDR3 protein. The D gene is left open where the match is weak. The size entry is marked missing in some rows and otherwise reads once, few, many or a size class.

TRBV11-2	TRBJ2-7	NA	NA	TGTGCCAGCAGCTTTGGGAACAGTTATTACTACGAGCAGTACTTC	CASSFGNSYYYEQYF
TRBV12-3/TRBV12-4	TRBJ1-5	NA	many	TGTGCCAGCAGTTTAGCGCCTTTTACAGGTGATAGCAATCAGCCCCAGCATTTT	CASSLAPFTGDSNQPQHF
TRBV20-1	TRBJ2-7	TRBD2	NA	TGCAGTGCTAGGGTCTTTTCGGGACTAGCGAACGAGCAGTACTTC	CSARVFSGLANEQYF
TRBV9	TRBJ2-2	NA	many	TGTGCCAGCAGCGTAGAGGGGGGAAACACCGGGGAGCTGTTTTTT	CASSVEGGNTGELFF
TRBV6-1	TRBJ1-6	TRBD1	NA	TGTGCCAGCAGTTGGGACAGAAATTCACCCCTCCACTTT	CASSWDRNSPLHF
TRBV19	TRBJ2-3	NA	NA	TGTGCCAGTAGTAGGCAGGTGTTAGATACGCAGTATTTT	CASSRQVLDTQYF
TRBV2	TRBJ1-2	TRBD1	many	TGTGCCAGCAGTGAAGGGACAGGCAGTGGTGGCTACACCTTC	CASSEGTGSGGYTF
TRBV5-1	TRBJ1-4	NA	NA	TGCGCCAGCAGCTTGACCGGGACGGCAGATGAAAAACTGTTTTTT	CASSLTGTADEKLFF
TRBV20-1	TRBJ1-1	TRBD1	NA	TGCAGTGCTAATACCGGGACAGGGGGTAGCGCTGAAGCTTTCTTT	CSANTGTGGSAEAFF
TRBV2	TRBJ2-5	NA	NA	TGTGCCAGCAGCCAAGAGGGAGCAGGTCCTCCCTGGACCCAGTGCTTC	CASSQEGAGPPWTQCF
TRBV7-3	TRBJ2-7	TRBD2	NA	TGTGCCTGGAAAAAACGGGGGGGGCCCGGCTCCTACGAGCAGTACTTC	CAWKKRGGPGSYEQYF
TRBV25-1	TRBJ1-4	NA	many	TGTGCCAGCAGTGAATTTGGGGACACTAATGAAAAACTGTTTTTT	CASSEFGDTNEKLFF
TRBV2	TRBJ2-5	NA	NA	TGTGCCAGCAGTGAAAGCCAGGGCACGGAGACCCAGTACTTC	CASSESQGTETQYF
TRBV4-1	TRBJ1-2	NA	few	TGCGCCAGCAGCCAAGATCTCGGAGGGCTTAACTATGGCTACACCTTC	CASSQDLGGLNYGYTF
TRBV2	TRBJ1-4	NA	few	TGTGCCAGCAGGGGGACTTCGACTAATGAAAAACTGTTTTTT	CASRGTSTNEKLFF
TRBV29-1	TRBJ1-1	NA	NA	TGCAGCGTTGGGACTCCTGAAGCTTTCTTT	CSVGTPEAFF
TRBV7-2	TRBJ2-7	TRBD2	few	TGTGCCAGCAGTTACGCCGGGGGGTCCTACGAGCAGTACTTC	CASSYAGGSYEQYF
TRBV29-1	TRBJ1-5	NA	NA	TGCAGCGTTGCAGCTAGCGGGTTGGGAGAGACCCAGCATTTT	CSVAASGLGETQHF
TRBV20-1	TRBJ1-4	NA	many	TGCAGTGCTAAGGGGCCAACTAATGAAAAACTGTTTTTT	CSAKGPTNEKLFF
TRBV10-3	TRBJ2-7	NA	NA	TGTGCCATCAGTGAGTCGACAGATTCCTACGAGCAGTACTTC	CAISESTDSYEQYF